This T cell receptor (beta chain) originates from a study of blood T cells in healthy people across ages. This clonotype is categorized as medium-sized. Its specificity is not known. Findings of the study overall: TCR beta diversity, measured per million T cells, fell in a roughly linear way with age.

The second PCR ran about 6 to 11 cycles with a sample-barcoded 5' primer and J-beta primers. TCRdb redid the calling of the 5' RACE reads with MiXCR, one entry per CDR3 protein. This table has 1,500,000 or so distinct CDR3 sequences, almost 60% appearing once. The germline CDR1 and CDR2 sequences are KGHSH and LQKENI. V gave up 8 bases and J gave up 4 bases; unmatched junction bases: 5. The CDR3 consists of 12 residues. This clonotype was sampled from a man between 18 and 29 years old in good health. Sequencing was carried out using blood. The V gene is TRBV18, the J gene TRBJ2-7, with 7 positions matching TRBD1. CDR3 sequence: CASSPTGYEQYF. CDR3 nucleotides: TGTGCCAGCAGCCCGACAGGGTACGAGCAGTACTTC.